A selection of T cell receptor beta chains follows, all from one sample in a study of blood T cell repertoires in COVID-19. Assay: immunoSEQ multiplex PCR; the TCRdb copy retains only in-frame clones and omits some. This repertoire shows about 160,000 clones, roughly 80% found once; its top ten account for 5.6%. Input material: PBMCs or T cells enriched from blood (not recorded which). The receptors derive from a woman aged 40 to 49 with acute COVID-19. The conserved cysteine and the conserved F or W are not part of the CDR3 here. A D gene is named only where the DNA matches it firmly.

CDR3 protein: ASSDYLRDNEQF
J gene: TRBJ2-1
D gene: NA
V gene: TRBV25-1

CDR3 protein: ASSLGSGGSAEQF
J gene: TRBJ2-1
D gene: NA
V gene: TRBV5-1

CDR3 protein: ASSLSGQGFGYT
J gene: TRBJ1-2
D gene: TRBD1
V gene: TRBV5-1

CDR3 protein: ASSVWGGTDTQY
J gene: TRBJ2-3
D gene: NA
V gene: TRBV9

CDR3 protein: AWRFPRASSNEQF
J gene: TRBJ2-1
D gene: NA
V gene: TRBV30

CDR3 protein: ASSAGQAGAIYGYT
J gene: TRBJ1-2
D gene: TRBD1
V gene: TRBV5-1

CDR3 protein: ASSPPTSGKETQY
J gene: TRBJ2-5
D gene: TRBD2
V gene: TRBV4-1

CDR3 protein: ASSLDLSFERWLF
J gene: TRBJ2-2
D gene: NA
V gene: TRBV5-4

CDR3 protein: ASSRTGVYGYT
J gene: TRBJ1-2
D gene: TRBD1
V gene: TRBV5-6

CDR3 protein: ASRGGKNTGELF
J gene: TRBJ2-2
D gene: TRBD2
V gene: TRBV19

CDR3 protein: ASSVGTGGYGYT
J gene: TRBJ1-2
D gene: TRBD1
V gene: TRBV9

CDR3 protein: AISEGARTEAF
J gene: TRBJ1-1
D gene: NA
V gene: TRBV10-3

CDR3 protein: ASSLYGLAGAETQY
J gene: TRBJ2-5
D gene: TRBD2
V gene: TRBV11-2

CDR3 protein: AISSAGQGFYGYT
J gene: TRBJ1-2
D gene: TRBD1
V gene: TRBV10-3

CDR3 protein: ASSLRGNYGYT
J gene: TRBJ1-2
D gene: NA
V gene: TRBV6-5

CDR3 protein: SVEEVGGGPAETQY
J gene: TRBJ2-5
D gene: TRBD2
V gene: TRBV29-1

CDR3 protein: ASSRTGQPVGEQF
J gene: TRBJ2-1
D gene: NA
V gene: TRBV7-3

CDR3 protein: ASSEDRHPNYGYT
J gene: TRBJ1-2
D gene: NA
V gene: TRBV2

CDR3 protein: ASSESQGWTEAF
J gene: TRBJ1-1
D gene: NA
V gene: TRBV2

CDR3 protein: ASSLRTISLLETQY
J gene: TRBJ2-5
D gene: NA
V gene: TRBV6-6

CDR3 protein: ASSPSAAGVPYEQY
J gene: TRBJ2-7
D gene: TRBD2
V gene: TRBV5-4

CDR3 protein: ASSPGLAGGEDEQF
J gene: TRBJ2-1
D gene: TRBD2
V gene: TRBV18

CDR3 protein: ASGLGQGTDTQY
J gene: TRBJ2-3
D gene: TRBD1
V gene: TRBV12-5

CDR3 protein: ASSRPTSGSLETQY
J gene: TRBJ2-5
D gene: TRBD2
V gene: TRBV4-1

CDR3 protein: ASSLQGIESYEQY
J gene: TRBJ2-7
D gene: NA
V gene: TRBV5-1

CDR3 protein: ASSPDGTSVYEQY
J gene: TRBJ2-7
D gene: TRBD2
V gene: TRBV14

CDR3 protein: ASSLGVGQGNYGYT
J gene: TRBJ1-2
D gene: NA
V gene: TRBV5-5

CDR3 protein: ASSPRQGATEAF
J gene: TRBJ1-1
D gene: TRBD1
V gene: TRBV6-6

CDR3 protein: ASSPTRMETQY
J gene: TRBJ2-5
D gene: NA
V gene: TRBV7-3

CDR3 protein: AWSGSTSGSNEQF
J gene: TRBJ2-1
D gene: TRBD2
V gene: TRBV30

CDR3 protein: ASSLVRGYNEQF
J gene: TRBJ2-1
D gene: NA
V gene: TRBV11-1

CDR3 protein: ASSLPEGEAF
J gene: TRBJ1-1
D gene: NA
V gene: TRBV19

CDR3 protein: ASSQGGLAGLAKNIQY
J gene: TRBJ2-4
D gene: NA
V gene: TRBV4-1

CDR3 protein: ASSSSLLQGIYYGYT
J gene: TRBJ1-2
D gene: NA
V gene: TRBV27

CDR3 protein: ASSGGVGITDTQY
J gene: TRBJ2-3
D gene: NA
V gene: TRBV19

CDR3 protein: ASSPWTGLPDYGYT
J gene: TRBJ1-2
D gene: TRBD1
V gene: TRBV18

CDR3 protein: ATSDPGQGQETQY
J gene: TRBJ2-5
D gene: TRBD1
V gene: TRBV24-1